The 6 T cell receptor delta chains below all came from one sample that was sequenced in a study of gamma-delta chains in newborns, infants, children. TCRdb re-called the reads via CATT. This sample carries about 4,000 delta-chain clones, about 14% of them seen once, and the ten largest clones take 7.5% to 9.5%. The specimen was blood. The receptors were sampled from a child who was a newborn, infant or young child, either healthy, febrile or measles-vaccinated (not recorded which).

Notes on this clone: The likely explanation is a read error, given a far larger clone one base away. Distinct nucleotide sequences in the sample also encode this CDR3. The chain is built from TRDV2 and TRDJ1, with 13 bases that match TRDD3. From germline, CDR1 is GEAIGNYY and CDR2 EKD. This CDR3 has 17 amino acids. The CDR3 DNA reads as TGCGCCTGTGACACCCTACGTACTGGGGGATACGACGATAAACTCATCTTT. It specifies CACDTLRTGGYDDKLIF.

This clone has just a few counts. TCRdb's entry gives the protein of a much larger clone, which mismatches this DNA's translation at residue 3, likely from a read error; the protein reported here is translated from the DNA. The chain carries TRDV2 and TRDJ1; D is perhaps TRDD3 (5 bases). The CDR3 spans 17 residues. The germline gives CDR1 GEAIGNYY, CDR2 EKD. The CDR3 region is CAGDTVSRGPDTDKLIF. The CDR3 nucleotides are TGTGCCGGTGACACCGTAAGCCGGGGGCCCGACACCGATAAACTCATCTTT.

By share of the sample, this clone is medium-sized. Within the sample, other DNA sequences also encode this same CDR3. This chain connects TRDV2 to TRDJ3; 13 nucleotides agree with TRDD3. Germline V gene sequence: CDR1 GEAIGNYY, CDR2 EKD. Trimming cost V 0 bases and J 0 bases; bases outside gene matches: 7. The CDR3 is made up of 21 amino acids. The CDR3 sequence is CACDTVLGDTRSSWDTRQMFF. The CDR3 bases are TGTGCCTGTGACACCGTACTGGGGGATACGCGAAGCTCCTGGGACACCCGACAGATGTTTTTC.

Concerning this clone itself: This may be a read error, as it is one base from a much larger clone. The sample holds other DNA sequences that translate to the same CDR3. The chain recombines TRDV1 with TRDJ1, with 9 bases fitting TRDD3. Trimming took 3 bases from V and 0 from J; bases not matched to a gene: 26. Germline CDR1 reads TSWWSYY; CDR2 reads QGS. This CDR3 region has 23 residues. The CDR3 reads CALGEGFPFTGGISALYTDKLIF. CDR3 DNA: TGTGCTCTTGGGGAGGGTTTCCCCTTCACTGGGGGAATCTCGGCGTTGTACACCGATAAACTCATCTTT.

A few counts support this clone. Only one base separates this from a far larger clonotype, so it likely reflects a read error. Other DNA sequences in this specimen translate into the identical CDR3. The chain uses TRDV2 and TRDJ1; 13 nucleotides align to TRDD3. Trimming removed 3 bases from V and 8 bases from J; junction bases left unmatched: 14. The CDR3 spans 17 residues. Germline CDR1 and CDR2: GEAIGNYY and EKD. CDR3 loop: CACDPTGGYAGGDKLIF. CDR3 DNA sequence: TGTGCCTGTGACCCGACTGGGGGATACGCCGGTGGCGACAAACTCATCTTT.

The J gene is TRDJ1, the V gene TRDV2; D remains unclear. The germline V and J ends were trimmed by 0 bases and 7 bases, with 14 bases remaining between them. Germline V CDR1 and CDR2: GEAIGNYY, EKD. This CDR3 region has 14 residues. CDR3 sequence (DNA): TGTGCCTGTGACACCGTAAGCTCCGGGACTAAACTCATCTTT. It codes for CACDTVSSGTKLIF.